Following are 4 T cell receptor beta chains from one sample sequenced in a study of T cell repertoires in ileal Crohn's disease. Profiling relied on immunoSEQ multiplex PCR, and the TCRdb table lists in-frame clones only, not all of them. The sample has 30,000 to 35,000 clones; around 80% are singletons. Source material: ileal tissue. These receptors were collected from an adult with Crohn's disease.

The V call is TRBV5-4, the J call TRBJ2-7, with a weak D call TRBD1 (6 bases). Germline V gene sequence: CDR1 SGHNT, CDR2 YYREEE (reference sequence). The germline V and J ends were trimmed by 4 bases and 0 bases, with 14 bases remaining between them. The CDR3 is 15 residues long. CDR3 DNA sequence: TGTGCCAGCAGCGGTACTCAGGGGAGCTCCTACGAGCAGTACTTC. Residues: CASSGTQGSSYEQYF.

The rearrangement uses TRBV4-1 and TRBJ1-2; maybe TRBD1 (6 bases). The germline V and J ends were trimmed by 2 bases and 4 bases, with 14 bases remaining between them. The germline CDR1 and CDR2 sequences are MGHRA and YSYEKL. The CDR3 runs to 15 residues. CDR3 DNA: TGCGCCAGCAGCCAACCCCCCGGGGGGCCCTATGGCTACACCTTC. Translating gives CASSQPPGGPYGYTF.

This clone was detected once. The J gene is TRBJ2-6, the V gene TRBV15; D perhaps matches TRBD1 (5 bases). CDR1 is LNHNV and CDR2 is YYDKDF in the germline V gene (reference sequence). The CDR3 is 16 amino acids. V was trimmed by 3 bases and J by 2 bases, leaving 11 bases between them. CDR3 in DNA: TGTGCCACCAGCAGCAGGGATTTGACTGGGGCCAACGTCCTGACTTTC. Its translation: CATSSRDLTGANVLTF.

The V call is TRBV19, the J call TRBJ2-5; tentative D call: TRBD1 (6 bases). V dropped 0 bases and J dropped 7 bases, with 6 bases sitting between them. This CDR3 has 12 residues. Germline lookup yields CDR1 LNHDA and CDR2 SQIVND (reference sequence). The CDR3 region has the DNA TGTGCCAGTAGTATAGAACAGGGGACCCAGTACTTC. This sequence encodes CASSIEQGTQYF.